Each of the 5 T cell receptor beta chains below was sequenced from the same sample in a study of cytomegalovirus exposure and HLA in healthy donors. It was with 60 Vbeta and 13 Jbeta primers that the PCR ran. The protocol was immunoSEQ multiplex PCR, while the TCRdb copy is restricted to in-frame clones and leaves out a portion. The sample carries about 120,000 clones, over 60% recorded once. The sequencing sample was made of PBMCs. The receptor source for this set is a man aged 25-45 years in good health and CMV-seropositive.

Only a few counts were recorded for this clone. J is TRBJ2-1 and V is TRBV7-2; no definite D call. The germline V and J ends were trimmed by 2 bases and 3 bases, with 5 bases remaining between them. The CDR3 covers 13 residues. Germline lookup yields CDR1 SGHTA and CDR2 FQGNSA. CDR3 sequence: CASSLNNYNEQFF. CDR3 nucleotide sequence: TGTGCCAGCAGCTTAAACAACTACAATGAGCAGTTCTTC.

The chain is built from TRBV2 and TRBJ2-6; 11 bases map to TRBD2. V shed 5 bases and J 0 bases; nucleotides not matched to a gene: 3. The CDR3 contains 17 residues. Germline V gives CDR1 SNHLY, CDR2 FYNNEI. The CDR3 DNA sequence: TGTGCCAGCAGTCTAGGACTAGCGGGCTCTGGGGCCAACGTCCTGACTTTC. As protein: CASSLGLAGSGANVLTF.

The genes are TRBV7-2 and TRBJ1-1; D unclear. CDR1 is SGHTA, CDR2 FQGNSA, per germline. V dropped 1 base and J dropped 5 bases, with 8 bases sitting between them. The CDR3 has 13 residues. CDR3 nucleotides: TGTGCCAGCAGCTTAGGGGAGGGAACTGAAGCTTTCTTT. This gives the protein CASSLGEGTEAFF. The full variable domain, completed using reference TRBV7-2 and TRBJ1-1, is GAGVSQSPSNKVTEKGKDVELRCDPISGHTALYWYRQSLGQGLEFLIYFQGNSAPDKSGLPSDRFSAERTGGSVSTLTIQRTQQEDSAVYLCASSLGEGTEAFFGQGTRLTVV.

The chain recombines TRBV7-2 with TRBJ2-7; the D is unclear. V was pared by 3 bases and J by 3 bases, with 9 bases between. The CDR3 is 13 amino acids. The germline V gene has CDR1 SGHTA and CDR2 FQGNSA. The CDR3 is CASSLFNFYEQYF. The CDR3 DNA follows: TGTGCCAGCAGCTTGTTCAACTTCTACGAGCAGTACTTC.

V usage is TRBV4-1 and J usage is TRBJ2-7; 7 nucleotides align to TRBD1. The CDR3 is made up of 15 amino acids. With V trimmed by 3 bases and J by 3 bases, 8 bases remained unmatched. In germline, CDR1 is MGHRA, CDR2 YSYEKL. The CDR3 is CASSQSGTDYYEQYF. CDR3 DNA: TGCGCCAGCAGCCAGTCCGGGACAGATTACTACGAGCAGTACTTC.